This TCR beta chain is drawn from a study of T cells in localized non-small cell lung cancer. A note on this clone: The target antigen is unknown.

Here immunoSEQ multiplex PCR was the method, and the copy in TCRdb shows in-frame clones only, minus some. Of roughly 35,000 clones listed, 88% were seen once; the top ten hold around 4%. V was pared by 6 bases and J by 3 bases, with 15 bases between. The CDR3 extends over 14 amino acids. Germline CDR1 is SQVTM and CDR2 is ANQGSEA. Study-wide results and caveats: Maximal T cell clonality occurred in uninvolved adjacent lung, with tumor ranking below it. Across samples, adjacent lung featured a median around 57 of the top 100 tumor clones. Heterogeneity is still possible, as just one tumor region was sequenced.

This rearrangement joins TRBV29-1 to TRBJ2-4; tentative D call: TRBD2 (6 bases). The sample in question was peripheral blood, obtained before any cancer treatment. This sequence originates from a woman aged 40 to 75 with stage I lung adenocarcinoma. CDR3 DNA: TGCAGCGTCGCAGGGTCGGGAGACAAAAACATTCAGTACTTC. Protein: CSVAGSGDKNIQYF.